This T cell receptor beta chain was profiled in a study of shared clonotypes between healthy human individuals. Study details: The cohort had a couple of women and three men, ages 18 to 49.

Naive CD8 populations comprised CD45RO-negative cells positively selected for CCR7, excluding terminally differentiated effector memory CD45RA+ cells. Caucasian adults residing in Nashville, Tennessee made up all the donors. An even split of each subset's genomic DNA across several immunoSEQ plates was performed. Clones were read by immunoSEQ multiplex PCR, and TCRdb kept only the in-frame ones, dropping some. This sample has 2 million or so clones, with 85% to 95% found just once. CDR3 length: 13 amino acids. Germline CDR1 and CDR2: SGHDT and YYEEEE. Trimming removed 0 bases from V and 4 bases from J; junction bases left unmatched: 1.

Sequencing was done on a sample of naive CD8+ T cells sorted from blood. The receptor was isolated from a man younger than 35 in good health. The chain carries TRBV5-6 and TRBJ2-7, with TRBD1 matching over 7 bases. This CDR3 reads CASSLARGYEQYF. In nucleotides, the CDR3 is TGTGCCAGCAGCTTGGCCAGGGGGTACGAGCAGTACTTC.